This T cell receptor beta chain was identified in a study of shared clonotypes between healthy human individuals. About the research overall: Ranging from 18 to 49 in age, donors were two women and three men.

The length of the CDR3 is 13 residues. Germline V gene lookup returns CDR1 GTSNPN and CDR2 SVGIG (reference sequence). V was clipped by 0 bases and J by 1 base, with 6 bases between them. Whole-study results and caveats: Non-shared clonotypes were found to have lower generation probabilities than the clonotypes that were shared by all four of the sorted-subset donors.

Points on this clone: Its target is unknown.

CD45RO-negative cells were positively selected for CCR7, leaving out terminally differentiated effector memory CD45RA+ cells. For each subset, genomic DNA was distributed in equal portions over several immunoSEQ plates. The protocol was immunoSEQ multiplex PCR, while the TCRdb copy is restricted to in-frame clones and leaves out a portion. The sample lists about 550,000 clones, about 95% occurring once. This chain links TRBV30 with TRBJ1-1, with D perhaps matching TRBD1 (5 bases). Specimen: naive CD8+ T cells sorted from blood. The clonotype originates from a woman in her thirties in good health. The DNA for the CDR3 is TGTGCCTGGAGTGTGGGGGAGAACACTGAAGCTTTCTTT. This translates into CAWSVGENTEAFF.